The clone carrying this T cell receptor beta chain came up a few times. Its specificity is unknown. Study results and limitations: The larger-cohort validation was restricted to a single TCR beta V-J rearrangement rather than whole repertoires.

TCRdb redid the calling of the 5' RACE reads with MiXCR, one entry per CDR3 protein. The table lists about 54,000 distinct CDR3 sequences, about 15% of them singletons. The CDR3 contains 17 residues. Unmatched junction bases numbered 10, after V lost 0 bases and J lost 5 bases. Germline loops: CDR1 SGHTA, CDR2 FQGNSA. The source is a female donor with breast cancer. The sample consisted of naive CD4+ T cells sorted from blood. Subset: naive CD4+ T cells, CD4+CD45RA+CD25-. This chain connects TRBV7-2 to TRBJ2-5; 9 bases align to TRBD2. The CDR3: CASSLATSGQARETQYF. The CDR3 nucleotides read TGTGCCAGCAGCTTAGCCACTAGCGGGCAGGCGAGGGAGACCCAGTACTTC.